This T cell receptor (beta chain) was captured by sequencing in a study of cytotoxic CD8 clonotypes in ibrutinib-treated CLL. Germline lookup yields CDR1 MNHEY and CDR2 SMNVEV (reference sequence). The length of the CDR3 is 15 residues. J gave up 2 bases and V 5 bases, and 5 bases lay outside the gene matches. Measured with immunoSEQ multiplex PCR; TCRdb has only the in-frame clones, and not every one. The sample comprises over 200,000 clones, more than 75% of which are singletons, and 11% rests with the top ten. The sequencing used PBMCs, collected after 12 months of ibrutinib treatment. This clonotype was obtained from a human donor with chronic lymphocytic leukemia. This chain links TRBV27 with TRBJ2-3, with TRBD2 identical over 9 bases. DNA of the CDR3: TGTGCCAGCAGTCAGAGACTAGCGGACACAGATACGCAGTATTTT. Translated: CASSQRLADTDTQYF.